The clone carrying this T cell receptor (beta chain) was counted only a few times. Its antigen is still unknown. TCR beta cDNA libraries included unique molecular identifiers. Each sample of roughly 0.9 to 10 million input T cells yielded around 500,000 cDNA molecules, so each molecule approximated one T cell. Each CDR3 protein gets one entry after TCRdb re-called the PCR reads with MiXCR. The table shows 250,000 to 300,000 distinct CDR3 sequences, with 35% to 45% occurring only once. This specimen belongs to a study of post-analysis software for immune sequencing data. Study-wide results and caveats: With TRBV5-6, TRBV5-1 and TRBV20-1 included, about five TRBV segments were more frequent in patients than in controls. Compared against controls, patients with multiple sclerosis displayed significantly lower normalized Chao1 diversity.

The germline V gene encodes CDR1 SEHNR and CDR2 FQNEAQ (reference sequence). The CDR3 length is 14 residues. V was cut by 1 base and J by 3 bases, with 7 bases left in between. This TCR came from a girl under 18 with multiple sclerosis. The chain combines TRBV7-9 with TRBJ1-5; no reliable D call. The sample was blood. CDR3 sequence reads: CASSLETDNQPQHF. The CDR3 coding sequence is TGTGCCAGCAGCTTAGAAACAGACAATCAGCCCCAGCATTTT.